This T cell receptor beta chain was sequenced for a study of T cells in tuberculosis. Whole-study results and caveats: The TCR-beta difference was not significant; alpha differences partly reflected length. Classification accuracy was 85% to 90% (AUROC more than 0.8) with the GMM-specific repertoire.

Unsorted cryopreserved PBMC were sequenced, averaging about 92,000 T cells per clinical donor. Clones were sequenced by immunoSEQ multiplex PCR, and TCRdb holds only the in-frame ones, with some missing. Here the sample spans fewer than 40,000 clones, roughly 97% being singletons. Remarks on this clone: The antigen is unknown.

Sequences were obtained from PBMCs. This clonotype was obtained from a donor between 10 and 35 years old with latent tuberculosis or without tuberculosis infection.

The CDR3 here is CASSLVSPGLNEQFF. The CDR3 nucleotides read TGCGCCAGCAGCTTGGTTTCCCCAGGGCTCAATGAGCAGTTCTTC. The chain uses TRBV5-1 and TRBJ2-1; D is perhaps TRBD1 (5 bases). Germline V CDR1 and CDR2: SGHRS, YFSETQ. Trimming shortened V by 0 bases and J by 6 bases, and 13 bases separated the two germline ends. The CDR3 extends over 15 amino acids.